The 19 T cell receptor beta chains in this list originate from one sample, sequenced in a study of blood T cell repertoires in COVID-19. The method was immunoSEQ multiplex PCR; TCRdb's version includes in-frame clones alone and lacks a portion of them. The data hold under 90,000 clones, with about 91% observed a single time. Sequenced input: peripheral blood. The receptor source for this set is a man aged 35-49 years with COVID-19, enrolled during active disease.

This chain uses TRBV5-4 with TRBJ2-2; D gene uncertain. Trimming removed 4 bases at V and 5 bases at J, with 15 bases between. Looked up from germline, CDR1 is SGHNT and CDR2 is YYREEE (reference sequence). CDR3 size: 15 residues. CDR3 protein: CASSDGTAPTGELFF. The CDR3 coding sequence is TGTGCCAGCAGCGACGGTACAGCACCAACCGGGGAGCTGTTTTTT.

J is TRBJ2-3 and V is TRBV7-9; 10 bases map to TRBD1. Unmatched junction bases numbered 8, after V lost 4 bases and J lost 1 base. This CDR3 is built from 17 residues. CDR1 and CDR2 from the germline V gene are SEHNR and FQNEAQ (reference sequence). CDR3 residues: CASSSRAGTGGTDTQYF. The DNA of the CDR3 is TGTGCCAGCAGCTCTAGGGCCGGGACAGGGGGCACAGATACGCAGTATTTT.

The chain carries TRBV4-1 and TRBJ2-5; TRBD2 aligns across 9 bases. Germline lookup yields CDR1 MGHRA and CDR2 YSYEKL. This CDR3 spans 15 amino acids. The trim removed 2 bases at V and 3 bases at J, leaving 4 bases unmatched. Here the CDR3 DNA reads TGCGCCAGCAGCCAATCTTCTAGCGGGGAAGAGACCCAGTACTTC. This encodes CASSQSSSGEETQYF.

CDR3 bases: TGCGCCAGCAGCCAGGGGACAGGGGGCGGGGATGAGCAGTTCTTC. Translated, it gives CASSQGTGGGDEQFF. The chain has TRBV5-1 and TRBJ2-1; 12 nucleotides align to TRBD1. The V segment lost 4 bases and the J segment 8 bases; nucleotides outside the gene matches: 7. CDR3 length equals 15 residues. Germline V gives CDR1 SGHRS, CDR2 YFSETQ.

V is TRBV28 and J is TRBJ1-6; 8 nucleotides match TRBD1. The J segment lost 7 bases and the V segment lost 6 bases, leaving 11 bases of the junction unmatched. The germline V gene has CDR1 MDHEN and CDR2 SYDVKM. This CDR3 is 16 amino acids long. CDR3 loop: CASRSDREGRNSPLHF. The DNA of the CDR3 is TGTGCCAGCAGATCGGACAGGGAGGGTCGGAATTCACCCCTCCACTTT.

This clone was recorded only once. The germline gene is not matched at one end of the junction; a read error may be the cause. This chain links TRBV7-9 with TRBJ1-5, with 8 bases matching TRBD1. The V gene's germline CDR1 is SEHNR and CDR2 FQNEAQ (reference sequence). The CDR3 is 14 amino acids. The CDR3 sequence: CASSPDRGYQPQHF. The CDR3 region has the DNA TGTGCCAGCAGCCCAGACAGGGGATATCAACCCCAGCATTTT.

DNA of the CDR3: TGTGCCAGCAGGCAGACGACAGGGGTCGGGACCCAGTACTTC. Translation gives CASRQTTGVGTQYF. The genes are TRBV28 and TRBJ2-5; 8 bases line up with TRBD1. From germline, CDR1 is MDHEN and CDR2 SYDVKM. CDR3 length: 14 amino acids. V lost 6 bases to trimming and J lost 7 bases; unmatched junction nucleotides: 10.

In this sample, this clone turned up a few times. The chain uses TRBV5-1 and TRBJ2-3; 8 bases align to TRBD1. Germline CDR1 reads SGHRS; CDR2 reads YFSETQ. The CDR3 extends over 14 amino acids. Germline trimming cut 4 bases from V and 4 bases from J; bases unmatched to any gene: 5. CDR3: CASSPPTGADTQYF. The CDR3 DNA sequence: TGCGCCAGCAGCCCTCCGACAGGGGCAGATACGCAGTATTTT.

The V and J genes are TRBV11-2 and TRBJ2-1; 9 nucleotides match TRBD2. The junction had 6 bases not matched to a gene; V was cut back by 5 bases and J by 10 bases. Germline V gene data show CDR1 as SGHAT and CDR2 as FQNNGV. The CDR3 is 13 residues long. The CDR3 loop is CASSAAGGREQFF. For the CDR3, the DNA is TGTGCCAGCAGCGCCGCGGGGGGGCGCGAGCAGTTCTTC.

The chain couples TRBV5-1 to TRBJ1-2, with D possibly TRBD1 on 6 matching bases. With 4 bases removed from V and 3 bases from J, the gap between germline ends came to 13 bases. This CDR3 is built from 14 residues. Germline V gene lookup returns CDR1 SGHRS and CDR2 YFSETQ. The CDR3 reads CASSLTGSHYGYTF. CDR3 nucleotide sequence: TGCGCCAGCAGCCTAACAGGGAGTCACTATGGCTACACCTTC.

The chain employs TRBV6-1 and TRBJ2-3; 8 bases are shared with TRBD2. This CDR3 region has 15 residues. The germline gives CDR1 MNHNS, CDR2 SASEGT. J was trimmed by 9 bases and V by 1 base; bases with no gene match: 9. In DNA form, the CDR3 reads TGTGCCAGCAGTGAAGGGGCGGGGGGCCCCGGGACGCAGTATTTT. This codes for CASSEGAGGPGTQYF.

V gene TRBV2 combines with J gene TRBJ1-1; 7 nucleotides align to TRBD1. Trimming at V came to 7 bases and at J to 4 bases, leaving 18 bases not matched to a gene. Germline loops: CDR1 SNHLY, CDR2 FYNNEI. This CDR3 contains 17 residues. The CDR3 protein is CASTDRDLSLLGTEAFF. CDR3 coding DNA: TGTGCCAGCACTGACAGGGATCTTTCCCTTTTGGGCACTGAAGCTTTCTTT.

This clone has just one count. This chain joins TRBV5-5 and TRBJ2-7; 9 bases are shared with TRBD2. This CDR3 spans 18 amino acids. V shed 4 bases and J 2 bases; nucleotides not matched to a gene: 16. Looked up from germline, CDR1 is SGHKS and CDR2 is YYEKEE (reference sequence). The CDR3 nucleotides are TGTGCCAGCAGCCCTCGGACTAGCGTTCGGCTTACGACCTACGAGCAGTACTTC. As protein: CASSPRTSVRLTTYEQYF. Looking up the rest from reference TRBV5-5 and TRBJ2-7 gives the full variable domain: DAGVTQSPTHLIKTRGQQVTLRCSPISGHKSVSWYQQVLGQGPQFIFQYYEKEERGRGNFPDRFSARQFPNYSSELNVNALLLGDSALYLCASSPRTSVRLTTYEQYFGPGTRLTVT.

V and J are TRBV10-3 and TRBJ1-1, with a weak D call TRBD1 (6 bases). Trimming shortened V by 3 bases and J by 1 base, and 15 bases separated the two germline ends. The CDR3 has 16 amino acids. CDR1 is ENHRY, CDR2 SYGVKD, per germline. The CDR3 region has the DNA TGTGCCATCAGTGACCCACCGGACAGAAGGAACACTGAAGCTTTCTTT. Translation gives CAISDPPDRRNTEAFF.

The chain has TRBV4-1 and TRBJ1-2; no reliable D call. The CDR3 covers 13 residues. Germline-derived CDR1 and CDR2 are MGHRA and YSYEKL. Trimming took off 4 bases at V and 4 bases at J, with 10 bases between the two ends. The CDR3 DNA reads TGCGCCAGCAGCCCCTGGGAGGGCTATGGCTACACCTTC. As protein: CASSPWEGYGYTF.

The chain employs TRBV2 and TRBJ2-2; 7 bases agree with TRBD2. The germline gives CDR1 SNHLY, CDR2 FYNNEI. The V gene end was trimmed by 6 bases and the J gene end by 1 base; junction bases not matched to a gene: 5. This CDR3 contains 15 residues. CDR3 bases: TGTGCCAGCAGCAGGCTAGCGGTGAACACCGGGGAGCTGTTTTTT. Amino acids: CASSRLAVNTGELFF.

The table lists this clone with a count of one. The chain employs TRBV4-2 and TRBJ2-7; tentative D call: TRBD2 (6 bases). This CDR3 spans 16 amino acids. With 0 bases removed from V and 3 bases from J, the gap between germline ends came to 15 bases. CDR1 is LGHNA, CDR2 YNFKEQ, per germline. CDR3 protein: CASSQDLGGASYEQYF. DNA of the CDR3: TGTGCCAGCAGCCAAGATCTTGGCGGGGCGAGCTACGAGCAGTACTTC.

The rearrangement joins TRBV28 to TRBJ2-3, with 10 bases that match TRBD1. Germline CDR1 MDHEN, CDR2 SYDVKM. V shed 5 bases, J shed 0 bases, and the junction held 5 bases outside the gene matches. This CDR3 spans 16 amino acids. The CDR3 loop is CASSTRTGGSTDTQYF. The CDR3 nucleotides read TGTGCCAGCAGTACGCGGACAGGGGGAAGCACAGATACGCAGTATTTT.

The J gene is TRBJ2-7, the V gene TRBV3-1 (or the pseudogene TRBV3-2); 7 bases are a match to TRBD1. The CDR3 sequence is 14 residues long. Germline CDR1 and CDR2: LGHDT and YNNKEL (reference sequence). Trimming removed 1 base from V and 5 bases from J; junction bases left unmatched: 5. CDR3 in amino acids: CASSQVWTGDEQYF. Here the CDR3 DNA reads TGTGCCAGCAGCCAAGTATGGACAGGCGACGAGCAGTACTTC.